This TCR beta chain was sequenced during a study of cytomegalovirus exposure and HLA in healthy donors. Study-level findings and limits: In a later analysis, donors in an Asian-associated ancestry cluster reportedly had fewer N-insertions in productive TCRs than the cohort mean. The productive fraction for most TCR beta V segments was about 90% or about 30% in an earlier analysis. The classifier, whose performance was assessed in both the original and validation cohorts, reportedly diagnosed cytomegalovirus status with high specificity and sensitivity. The authors enumerated 150 to 200 TCR beta chains as linked to cytomegalovirus.

Details on this clone: Its antigen is as yet unknown.

CDR1 is MNHNY and CDR2 is SVGAGI in the germline V gene (reference sequence). V was pared by 5 bases and J by 0 bases, with 4 bases of the junction left unmatched. This CDR3 spans 14 amino acids. The PCR used 60 Vbeta and 13 Jbeta primers. Some clones are missing from TCRdb's copy, which holds only in-frame ones; the method was immunoSEQ multiplex PCR. The data contain around 59,000 clones, roughly 80% of them singletons. Material for sequencing was PBMCs. This receptor was taken from a woman between 40 and 50 years old in good health and CMV-seronegative. V and J are TRBV6-6 and TRBJ2-7; TRBD1 matches 7 bases. The CDR3 sequence: CASSEDRSSYEQYF. The CDR3 bases are TGTGCCAGCAGTGAGGACAGGAGCTCCTACGAGCAGTACTTC.